The 29 T cell receptor beta chains listed next were all sequenced from one sample in a study of cytomegalovirus exposure and HLA in healthy donors. Vbeta (60) and Jbeta (13) primers were used in the PCR. Sequencing was performed with immunoSEQ multiplex PCR; in TCRdb, only in-frame clones are kept and a portion is missing. The data hold 170,000 or so clones, with around 80% observed a single time. Sequences were obtained from PBMCs. These receptors originate from a woman aged 30 to 39 in good health and CMV-seronegative.

V gene TRBV7-3 combines with J gene TRBJ2-5; 9 nucleotides agree with TRBD1. V shed 5 bases, J shed 2 bases, and the junction held 6 bases outside the gene matches. Germline values: CDR1 SGHTA, CDR2 FQGTGA. This CDR3 is built from 15 residues. CDR3: CASSPRTGDQETQYF. In DNA form, the CDR3 reads TGTGCCAGCAGCCCTCGGACAGGGGATCAAGAGACCCAGTACTTC.

The CDR3 reads CASSRTSGGLPHEQFF. CDR3 coding DNA: TGTGCCAGCAGCCGTACTAGCGGGGGACTACCACATGAGCAGTTCTTC. This sequence joins TRBV28 and TRBJ2-1, with 11 bases identical to TRBD2. Trimming removed 6 bases from V and 8 bases from J; junction bases left unmatched: 12. The CDR3 sequence is 16 residues long. Germline-derived CDR1 and CDR2 are MDHEN and SYDVKM.

This clone was observed once. The rearrangement joins TRBV28 to TRBJ2-7; 10 nucleotides match TRBD2. Germline CDR1 and CDR2: MDHEN and SYDVKM. Trimming at V came to 1 base and at J to 6 bases, leaving 6 bases not matched to a gene. This CDR3 has 15 amino acids. CDR3 in amino acids: CASSLSPGLAIEQYF. CDR3 sequence (DNA): TGTGCCAGCAGTTTATCCCCGGGACTAGCGATCGAGCAGTACTTC.

The gene calls are TRBV29-1 and TRBJ2-5; 10 nucleotides agree with TRBD2. The CDR3 consists of 14 residues. Germline loops: CDR1 SQVTM, CDR2 ANQGSEA. The V segment lost 4 bases and the J segment 5 bases; nucleotides outside the gene matches: 7. The CDR3 nucleotides read TGCAGCGTTGTTCCTAGCGGGAGTCAGGAGACCCAGTACTTC. Its protein product is CSVVPSGSQETQYF.

The rearrangement joins TRBV11-1 to TRBJ1-1; 11 nucleotides agree with TRBD1. The ends lost 5 bases at V and 11 bases at J; junction bases unmatched: 13. CDR3 length: 15 amino acids. Looked up from germline, CDR1 is SGHAT and CDR2 is FQDESV (reference sequence). CDR3 in DNA: TGTGCCAGCAGCCTTAAGAGAGGACAGGGGGCGTCGGCTTTCTTT. It translates to CASSLKRGQGASAFF.

The chain recombines TRBV6-5 with TRBJ2-3; tentatively, D is TRBD2 (5 bases). CDR1 is MNHEY, CDR2 SVGAGI, per germline. Trimming shortened V by 0 bases and J by 5 bases, and 9 bases separated the two germline ends. The CDR3 runs to 14 residues. CDR3 loop: CASSYSRAGDTQYF. The CDR3 bases are TGTGCCAGCAGTTACTCGAGGGCAGGAGATACGCAGTATTTT.

This clone was recorded a few times. This chain uses TRBV19 with TRBJ1-5; D gene uncertain. Between the trimmed V and J ends, which lost 3 bases and 2 bases, there was a span of 11 bases. Per germline, CDR1 LNHDA and CDR2 SQIVND (reference sequence). The CDR3 is 15 amino acids. CDR3 nucleotides: TGTGCCAGTAGTATTGCGGGCTTTGGCAATCAGCCCCAGCATTTT. Translating gives CASSIAGFGNQPQHF.

The chain links TRBV6-5 to TRBJ2-5; TRBD2 aligns across 7 bases. Germline CDR1 is MNHEY and CDR2 is SVGAGI. The CDR3 runs 15 residues. The trim removed 3 bases at V and 2 bases at J, leaving 6 bases unmatched. The CDR3 spells CASSYTLADQETQYF. The CDR3 DNA sequence: TGTGCCAGCAGTTATACCCTAGCGGATCAAGAGACCCAGTACTTC.

This chain uses TRBV30 with TRBJ1-5; D gene ambiguous. V was cut by 4 bases and J by 0 bases, with 4 bases left in between. The CDR3 has 12 amino acids. Germline V gene data show CDR1 as GTSNPN and CDR2 as SVGIG (reference sequence). CDR3 loop: CAWIGSNQPQHF. The CDR3 DNA is TGTGCCTGGATCGGTAGCAATCAGCCCCAGCATTTT.

The rearrangement links TRBV4-3 to TRBJ2-3, with D unclear. Germline V CDR1 and CDR2: LGHNA, YSLEER. The CDR3 extends over 14 amino acids. V was pared by 3 bases and J by 0 bases, with 7 bases between. This chain's CDR3 is CASSHPPSTDTQYF. Here the CDR3 DNA reads TGCGCCAGCAGCCACCCCCCAAGCACAGATACGCAGTATTTT.

This clone was counted between two and nine times. The V call is TRBV7-9, the J call TRBJ2-7, with TRBD1 identical over 10 bases. CDR1 is SEHNR, CDR2 FQNEAQ, per germline (reference sequence). J gave up 4 bases and V 4 bases, and 4 bases lay outside the gene matches. There are 14 residues in the CDR3. DNA for the CDR3: TGTGCCAGCAGCTCAGGACAGGGGGAGTACGAGCAGTACTTC. Its translation is CASSSGQGEYEQYF.

The CDR3, as DNA: TGCGCCAGCAGCCCGGGAGGGACAGGGGTAAGAGAGACCCAGTACTTC. This codes for CASSPGGTGVRETQYF. The V call is TRBV5-1, the J call TRBJ2-5; 10 bases line up with TRBD1. V dropped 4 bases and J dropped 4; count of bases not matched to a gene: 10. The CDR3 is 16 amino acids. Germline V CDR1 and CDR2: SGHRS, YFSETQ.

The V call is TRBV5-1, the J call TRBJ2-1, with 7 bases that match TRBD2. This CDR3 is built from 19 residues. Germline CDR1 SGHRS, CDR2 YFSETQ. V trimming: 7 bases; J trimming: 2 bases; junction bases outside the gene matches: 21. CDR3 bases: TGCGCCAGCCGTCAATGGGGGGGAACGGTCCCTTCCGCCTACAATGAGCAGTTCTTC. As protein: CASRQWGGTVPSAYNEQFF. Together with reference TRBV5-1 and TRBJ2-1, the CDR3 gives the full variable domain: KAGVTQTPRYLIKTRGQQVTLSCSPISGHRSVSWYQQTPGQGLQFLFEYFSETQRNKGNFPGRFSGRQFSNSRSEMNVSTLELGDSALYLCASRQWGGTVPSAYNEQFFGPGTRLTVL.

The J gene is TRBJ2-7, the V gene TRBV28; 10 nucleotides align to TRBD2. The CDR3 has 15 residues. Germline loops: CDR1 MDHEN, CDR2 SYDVKM. V gave up 6 bases and J gave up 0 bases; unmatched junction bases: 5. This CDR3 reads CASSTTSGYSYEQYF. For the CDR3, the DNA is TGTGCCAGCAGCACGACTAGCGGGTACTCCTACGAGCAGTACTTC.

The count of this clone is one. The chain recombines TRBV5-4 with TRBJ2-3; the match to TRBD1 covers 7 bases. This CDR3 comprises 14 residues. Germline V gene sequence: CDR1 SGHNT, CDR2 YYREEE (reference sequence). Unmatched junction bases numbered 7, after V lost 2 bases and J lost 7 bases. The CDR3 here is CASSFRTGTNTQYF. DNA of the CDR3: TGTGCCAGCAGCTTTCGGACAGGAACGAATACGCAGTATTTT.

The rearrangement joins TRBV29-1 to TRBJ2-1; 7 positions match TRBD2. V lost 4 bases to trimming and J lost 0 bases; unmatched junction nucleotides: 15. The CDR3 is 18 amino acids. Germline V lookup: CDR1 SQVTM, CDR2 ANQGSEA. The CDR3 bases are TGCAGCGTTGGCGGTTTGCCTAGCGGTTATTACTCCTACAATGAGCAGTTCTTC. Translating gives CSVGGLPSGYYSYNEQFF.

The chain links TRBV28 to TRBJ1-6; weak D call: TRBD1 (6 bases). V dropped 3 bases and J dropped 9 bases, with 12 bases sitting between them. Germline V gene lookup returns CDR1 MDHEN and CDR2 SYDVKM. The CDR3 has 14 amino acids. The DNA for the CDR3 is TGTGCCAGCAGTTTCGGACAGTCGGGTTCACCCCTCCACTTT. Amino acids: CASSFGQSGSPLHF.

CDR3 sequence: CASRKDGGEKLFF. CDR3 in DNA: TGTGCCAGCAGAAAGGACGGGGGTGAAAAACTGTTTTTT. The V call is TRBV27, the J call TRBJ1-4; D perhaps matches TRBD1 (5 bases). In germline, CDR1 is MNHEY, CDR2 SMNVEV (reference sequence). This CDR3 has 13 amino acids. Between the trimmed V and J ends, which lost 6 bases and 7 bases, there was a span of 12 bases.

This clone occurred once. The chain combines TRBV6-6 with TRBJ2-7, with D possibly matching TRBD2 (5 bases). This CDR3 contains 10 residues. Looked up from germline, CDR1 is MNHNY and CDR2 is SVGAGI (reference sequence). V lost 8 bases, J lost 3 bases, and 5 bases lay in between. Here the CDR3 reads CASGSYEQYF. CDR3 sequence (DNA): TGTGCCAGCGGGAGCTACGAGCAGTACTTC.

The chain employs TRBV7-9 and TRBJ2-1; maybe TRBD1 (6 bases). Deletions cut 4 bases from V and 4 bases from J, with 11 bases between. The CDR3 runs to 14 residues. CDR1 is SEHNR, CDR2 FQNEAQ, per germline (reference sequence). CDR3 bases: TGTGCCAGCAGCTCGGTAGGGGGTTACAATGAGCAGTTCTTC. As protein: CASSSVGGYNEQFF.

This chain links TRBV7-3 with TRBJ2-5, with 7 bases matching TRBD1. Per germline, CDR1 SGHTA and CDR2 FQGTGA. V was pared by 2 bases and J by 5 bases, with 5 bases of the junction left unmatched. The CDR3 loop spans 14 amino acids. The CDR3 DNA reads TGTGCCAGCAGCTTAGATGGCAGGGGGGAGACCCAGTACTTC. The encoded protein is CASSLDGRGETQYF.

The V call is TRBV7-3, the J call TRBJ2-7; perhaps TRBD1 as D (6 bases). Trimming shortened V by 5 bases and J by 5 bases, and 13 bases separated the two germline ends. In germline, CDR1 is SGHTA, CDR2 FQGTGA. This CDR3 is built from 13 residues. The CDR3 coding sequence is TGTGCCAGCAGCCAGACAGGTACCGACGAGCAGTACTTC. It translates to CASSQTGTDEQYF.

This rearrangement joins TRBV27 to TRBJ1-1; 10 bases line up with TRBD1. The CDR3 covers 14 residues. Per germline, CDR1 MNHEY and CDR2 SMNVEV (reference sequence). V trimming: 5 bases; J trimming: 5 bases; junction bases outside the gene matches: 5. The CDR3 DNA follows: TGTGCCAGCAGTACCGGGACAGGGGAAACTGAAGCTTTCTTT. It is translated as CASSTGTGETEAFF.

The chain employs TRBV27 and TRBJ2-7, with 9 nucleotides matching TRBD1. This CDR3 spans 14 amino acids. The trim removed 8 bases at V and 4 bases at J, leaving 9 bases unmatched. Germline V CDR1 and CDR2: MNHEY, SMNVEV (reference sequence). CDR3 coding DNA: TGTGCCAGCTCTCGGGACAGGGTTTCTTACGAGCAGTACTTC. This sequence encodes CASSRDRVSYEQYF.

The gene calls are TRBV30 and TRBJ1-1, with 9 nucleotides matching TRBD1. J lost 0 bases, V lost 3 bases, and 5 bases had no gene match. Per the germline V gene, CDR1 is GTSNPN and CDR2 is SVGIG (reference sequence). The CDR3 is 15 residues long. The CDR3, as DNA: TGTGCCTGGAGAGCAAGGACAGGGGTGAACACTGAAGCTTTCTTT. It specifies CAWRARTGVNTEAFF.

CDR3 in DNA: TGTGCCAGTTCCCCCCTCCAAGAGACCCAGTACTTC. It translates to CASSPLQETQYF. The rearrangement joins TRBV2 to TRBJ2-5; D gene ambiguous. This CDR3 comprises 12 residues. V lost 9 bases and J 1 base, leaving 9 bases between the germline ends. The germline gives CDR1 SNHLY, CDR2 FYNNEI.

V usage is TRBV5-8 and J usage is TRBJ1-1; D is undetermined. The CDR3 contains 15 residues. Germline V gene sequence: CDR1 SGHTS, CDR2 YDEGEE. Deletions cut 0 bases from V and 5 bases from J, with 14 bases between. The CDR3 sequence: CASSLGTEGGTEAFF. The CDR3 DNA reads as TGTGCCAGCAGCTTGGGTACGGAAGGAGGGACTGAAGCTTTCTTT.

The V call is TRBV4-3, the J call TRBJ1-2; 8 positions agree with TRBD1. The germline CDR1 and CDR2 sequences are LGHNA and YSLEER. This CDR3 has 15 amino acids. With 4 bases clipped from V and 6 bases from J, the junction kept 10 bases outside the gene matches. The CDR3 nucleotides are TGCGCCAGCAGCCGTAACAGGGGACAGGTACATGGCTACACCTTC. Translated: CASSRNRGQVHGYTF.

The chain has TRBV27 and TRBJ2-7; TRBD2 agrees at 7 bases. CDR3 length equals 15 residues. Germline CDR1 and CDR2: MNHEY and SMNVEV (reference sequence). The ends lost 3 bases at V and 0 bases at J; junction bases unmatched: 5. The CDR3 sequence: CASSFSLADSYEQYF. The CDR3 region has the DNA TGTGCCAGCAGTTTTTCTCTAGCGGACTCCTACGAGCAGTACTTC.